Presented here are 20 T cell receptor beta chains from one specimen sequenced in a study of blood T cells in healthy people across ages. Together with a sample-barcoded 5' primer, a J-beta primer mix was included in a second PCR lasting roughly 6 to 12 cycles. MiXCR, applied by TCRdb to the 5' RACE reads, yields one record per CDR3 protein. The data show 590,000 or so distinct CDR3 sequences, 25% to 30% seen once. Sequences were obtained from blood. The receptors stem from an elderly woman in good health.

This clonotype was counted ten times or more. The chain carries TRBV27 and TRBJ1-2; possibly TRBD1 for D (6 bases). CDR1 MNHEY and CDR2 SMNVEV come from the germline V gene (reference sequence). Trimming removed 3 bases at V and 11 bases at J, with 16 bases between. The CDR3 loop spans 13 amino acids. CDR3: CASSLRGSYSYTF. CDR3 sequence (DNA): TGTGCCAGCAGTTTGAGGGGGAGTTATTCGTACACCTTC.

As concerns this clonotype: With a much larger clone just one base away, this may be a read error. This sequence joins TRBV7-9 and TRBJ2-1; the D gene is possibly TRBD2 (6 bases). Germline lookup yields CDR1 SEHNR and CDR2 FQNEAQ (reference sequence). This CDR3 has 15 residues. The CDR3 coding sequence is TGTGCCGGCAGCTTAGCCGGGACTCAATACAATGAGCAGTTCTTC. It translates to CAGSLAGTQYNEQFF.

In the case of this clonotype: The junction differs from germline at one of its ends, possibly a read error. The chain recombines TRBV15 with TRBJ1-1; no reliable D call. The CDR3 is 13 amino acids. CDR1 is LNHNV and CDR2 is YYDKDF in the germline V gene (reference sequence). The chain's CDR3 is CVTSREGITEAFF. The CDR3 coding sequence is TGTGTCACCAGCAGAGAGGGCATCACTGAAGCTTTCTTT.

As for this clonotype: The junction and the germline gene differ at one end; a read error may be behind it. The gene calls are TRBV5-1 and TRBJ2-3; 8 bases fit TRBD1. The CDR3 contains 14 residues. Germline CDR1 reads SGHRS; CDR2 reads YFSETQ. CDR3 in amino acids: CASSFGQGTGTQYF. CDR3 sequence (DNA): TGCGCCAGCAGCTTTGGACAGGGAACAGGTACGCAGTATTTT. The full variable domain, its missing parts supplied by reference TRBV5-1 and TRBJ2-3, is KAGVTQTPRYLIKTRGQQVTLSCSPISGHRSVSWYQQTPGQGLQFLFEYFSETQRNKGNFPGRFSGRQFSNSRSEMNVSTLELGDSALYLCASSFGQGTGTQYFGPGTRLTVL.

This clonotype was seen a few times. V and J are TRBV7-2 and TRBJ2-3; maybe TRBD2 (5 bases). The length of the CDR3 is 15 residues. Trimming pared 7 bases from V and 0 bases from J, leaving 14 bases between. Germline V gene lookup returns CDR1 SGHTA and CDR2 FQGNSA. The CDR3 sequence: CASNQRTFSTDTQYF. In nucleotides, the CDR3 is TGTGCCAGCAACCAGAGGACTTTCAGCACAGATACGCAGTATTTT. Full variable domain (outside the CDR3, taken from reference TRBV7-2 and TRBJ2-3): GAGVSQSPSNKVTEKGKDVELRCDPISGHTALYWYRQSLGQGLEFLIYFQGNSAPDKSGLPSDRFSAERTGGSVSTLTIQRTQQEDSAVYLCASNQRTFSTDTQYFGPGTRLTVL.

The chain has TRBV9 and TRBJ1-2; possibly TRBD1 for D (6 bases). The V end was cut by 4 bases, the J end by 4 bases, with 14 bases between. Germline CDR1 is SGDLS and CDR2 is YYNGEE. CDR3 length: 14 residues. CDR3 amino acids: CASSLDLDSYGYTF. The CDR3, as DNA: TGTGCCAGCAGCCTTGACTTGGACAGCTATGGCTACACCTTC. The entire variable domain, with the rest obtained from reference TRBV9 and TRBJ1-2, is as follows: DSGVTQTPKHLITATGQRVTLRCSPRSGDLSVYWYQQSLDQGLQFLIQYYNGEERAKGNILERFSAQQFPDLHSELNLSSLELGDSALYFCASSLDLDSYGYTFGSGTRLTVV.

This clonotype was recorded a few times. The V call is TRBV29-1, the J call TRBJ2-5; 9 bases map to TRBD2. Per germline, CDR1 SQVTM and CDR2 ANQGSEA. The CDR3 spans 14 residues. The V segment lost 4 bases and the J segment 5 bases; nucleotides outside the gene matches: 8. The CDR3 region has the DNA TGCAGCGTTGGAGGAGCGGGGGGACGGGAGACCCAGTACTTC. Amino acids: CSVGGAGGRETQYF.

This clonotype was counted ten times or more. The gene calls are TRBV9 and TRBJ2-7; 10 nucleotides match TRBD2. This CDR3 contains 14 residues. Germline values: CDR1 SGDLS, CDR2 YYNGEE. V lost 4 bases, J lost 6 bases, and 7 bases stayed unmatched. The DNA for the CDR3 is TGTGCCAGCAGCTTCGAGCGGGGGGGCAGCGAGCAGTACTTC. Protein: CASSFERGGSEQYF.

There are a few counts of this clonotype. A much larger clone sits a single nucleotide away, making a read error possible. The rearrangement joins TRBV4-1 to TRBJ2-7; 8 bases align to TRBD2. Germline CDR1 and CDR2: MGHRA and YSYEKL. This CDR3 contains 14 residues. With V trimmed by 4 bases and J by 7 bases, 9 bases remained unmatched. The CDR3 here is CASSPQRGFNEQYF. The CDR3 nucleotides read TGCGCCAGCAGCCCCCAGCGGGGGTTCAATGAGCAGTACTTC.

The table lists this clonotype with many counts. V is TRBV11-2 and J is TRBJ2-1; D could derive from TRBD1 or TRBD2 (5 bases each). V shed 1 base and J shed 4 bases, with 14 bases lying between them. The germline V gene encodes CDR1 SGHAT and CDR2 FQNNGV. This CDR3 comprises 16 residues. CDR3 sequence (DNA): TGTGCCAGCAGCTTAGTGAGGGGCCGAGTTTACAATGAGCAGTTCTTC. This encodes CASSLVRGRVYNEQFF.

This clonotype was observed many times. The V and J genes are TRBV5-1 and TRBJ2-3; 7 bases match TRBD1. The CDR3 covers 15 residues. In germline, CDR1 is SGHRS, CDR2 YFSETQ. Trimming at V came to 4 bases and at J to 3 bases, leaving 8 bases not matched to a gene. The CDR3 DNA is TGCGCCAGCAGCAGAACAGGGGCCTCGACAGATACGCAGTATTTT. This gives the protein CASSRTGASTDTQYF.

This clonotype was seen at least ten times. This rearrangement joins TRBV6-1 to TRBJ2-3; D call uncertain. V was shortened by 6 bases and J by 0 bases, with 10 bases between the two germline ends. Germline lookup yields CDR1 MNHNS and CDR2 SASEGT. The CDR3 has 14 residues. The CDR3: CASRRPDSTDTQYF. The CDR3 nucleotides are TGTGCCAGCAGGAGGCCGGACAGCACAGATACGCAGTATTTT.

The rearrangement joins TRBV30 to TRBJ1-5; D is possibly TRBD1 (5 bases). Per the germline V gene, CDR1 is GTSNPN and CDR2 is SVGIG (reference sequence). V was shortened by 2 bases and J by 5 bases, with 10 bases between the two germline ends. The CDR3 has 13 residues. For the CDR3, the DNA is TGTGCCTGGAGTCCAGGGAGGGATCAGCCCCAGCATTTT. Translated, it gives CAWSPGRDQPQHF.

Ten or more counts support this clonotype. The chain is built from TRBV6-2 or TRBV6-3 and TRBJ2-7; D tentatively reads TRBD1 or TRBD2 (6 bases each). The length of the CDR3 is 13 residues. The germline V and J ends were trimmed by 3 bases and 6 bases, with 12 bases remaining between them. Germline loops: CDR1 MNHEY, CDR2 SVGEGT. Here the CDR3 reads CASSYTGRSEQYF. CDR3 nucleotides: TGTGCCAGCAGTTATACAGGGAGGTCCGAGCAGTACTTC.

There are a few counts of this clonotype. The chain has TRBV19 and TRBJ1-2, with a possible D match to TRBD1 (6 bases). V was clipped by 7 bases and J by 7 bases, with 13 bases between them. This CDR3 contains 12 residues. The germline V gene encodes CDR1 LNHDA and CDR2 SQIVND (reference sequence). The CDR3 loop reads CASNIQGSGYTF. CDR3 DNA: TGTGCCAGTAACATACAGGGAAGTGGCTACACCTTC.

This clonotype appeared many times. This sequence joins TRBV4-2 and TRBJ2-7, with D perhaps TRBD1 or TRBD2 (5 bases each). Trimming took off 1 base at V and 2 bases at J, with 12 bases between the two ends. Germline-derived CDR1 and CDR2 are LGHNA and YNFKEQ. This CDR3 contains 15 residues. The CDR3 DNA is TGTGCCAGCAGCCAAGCCTCCAGGGACCCCTACGAGCAGTACTTC. Translated: CASSQASRDPYEQYF.

This clonotype appeared many times. V gene TRBV7-9 combines with J gene TRBJ2-7, with 10 positions matching TRBD1. V shed 5 bases, J shed 5 bases, and the junction held 9 bases outside the gene matches. This CDR3 spans 15 amino acids. Germline lookup yields CDR1 SEHNR and CDR2 FQNEAQ (reference sequence). The CDR3 sequence is CASSLTGTGEDEQYF. CDR3 nucleotide sequence: TGTGCCAGCAGCCTCACCGGGACAGGGGAGGACGAGCAGTACTTC.

About this clonotype itself: A much larger clone lies one base from this, so it may be a read error. The chain uses TRBV7-2 and TRBJ2-5; TRBD2 agrees at 13 bases. Germline V CDR1 and CDR2: SGHTA, FQGNSA. The ends lost 8 bases at V and 11 bases at J; junction bases unmatched: 14. There are 15 residues in the CDR3. CDR3 sequence reads: CASQNSRLAGGGQYF. The CDR3 DNA follows: TGTGCCAGCCAGAATTCCAGACTAGCGGGGGGCGGGCAGTACTTC.

This clonotype was picked up many times. V is TRBV9 and J is TRBJ2-7; D assignment may be TRBD1 or TRBD2 (5 bases each). The V end was cut by 0 bases, the J end by 3 bases, with 10 bases between. The CDR3 totals 14 residues. Looked up from germline, CDR1 is SGDLS and CDR2 is YYNGEE. CDR3 sequence reads: CASSVGGAFYEQYF. CDR3 DNA: TGTGCCAGCAGCGTAGGAGGGGCGTTCTACGAGCAGTACTTC.

This clonotype has only a few counts. The chain joins TRBV24-1 to TRBJ2-3, with TRBD2 matching 10 bases. Trimming took 7 bases from V and 2 from J; bases not matched to a gene: 5. Per germline, CDR1 KGHDR and CDR2 SFDVKD. The CDR3 extends over 15 amino acids. The CDR3 DNA follows: TGTGCCACCAGCCTCGGGACTAGCGCCACAGATACGCAGTATTTT. Translated, it gives CATSLGTSATDTQYF.